These 14 T cell receptor beta chains were sequenced from one sample in a study of CD8 T cells in ankylosing spondylitis. One entry per CDR3 protein results from TCRdb running MiXCR on the 5' RACE reads. This table has 200,000 or so distinct CDR3 sequences, roughly 18% appearing once. Sample: blood, either unsorted or a sorted T cell fraction (not recorded which). The receptors here all came from a male donor aged 5 to 30 with ankylosing spondylitis or in good health (not recorded which).

This clonotype was found many times. This rearrangement joins TRBV3-1 to TRBJ2-1; 10 bases line up with TRBD1. There are 14 residues in the CDR3. Germline V gene data show CDR1 as LGHDT and CDR2 as YNNKEL (reference sequence). V dropped 8 bases and J dropped 0; count of bases not matched to a gene: 1. CDR3 sequence: CASGDRGSYNEQFF. The CDR3 bases are TGTGCCAGCGGGGACAGGGGCTCCTACAATGAGCAGTTCTTC.

Ten or more counts support this clonotype. The chain uses TRBV28 and TRBJ2-7; 8 positions agree with TRBD2. Trimming took 5 bases from V and 3 from J; bases not matched to a gene: 3. This CDR3 is 13 amino acids long. Germline V gives CDR1 MDHEN, CDR2 SYDVKM. The CDR3 DNA reads as TGTGCCAGCAGTACGGGGGGGATCTACGAGCAGTACTTC. It codes for CASSTGGIYEQYF.

This clonotype has only a few counts. The V gene is TRBV20-1, the J gene TRBJ2-1, with TRBD1 matching 7 bases. This CDR3 has 14 amino acids. The junction had 5 bases not matched to a gene; V was cut back by 3 bases and J by 3 bases. Germline loops: CDR1 DFQATT, CDR2 SNEGSKA (reference sequence). CDR3 loop: CSASTGQFYNEQFF. The CDR3 nucleotides read TGCAGTGCTAGCACGGGACAGTTCTACAATGAGCAGTTCTTC.

This clonotype was detected many times. The chain has TRBV27 and TRBJ2-7, with 14 bases identical to TRBD2. The germline V gene encodes CDR1 MNHEY and CDR2 SMNVEV (reference sequence). This CDR3 is 15 amino acids long. With V trimmed by 2 bases and J by 7 bases, 4 bases remained unmatched. Here the CDR3 reads CASSLTTSGRGEQYF. CDR3 in DNA: TGTGCCAGCAGTTTAACGACTAGCGGGAGGGGGGAGCAGTACTTC.

This clonotype was seen ten or more times. The CDR3 reads CTTHHTGQGISSNYGYTF. CDR3 bases: TGCACCACACACCATACCGGCCAGGGTATATCATCGAACTATGGCTACACCTTC. The rearrangement uses TRBV20-1 and TRBJ1-2; TRBD1 might be the D (5 bases). Germline lookup yields CDR1 DFQATT and CDR2 SNEGSKA (reference sequence). This CDR3 has 18 amino acids.

This clonotype showed up many times. This chain joins TRBV5-6 and TRBJ2-7; 10 bases match TRBD1. CDR1 SGHDT and CDR2 YYEEEE come from the germline V gene. Trimming at V came to 4 bases and at J to 6 bases, leaving 7 bases not matched to a gene. This CDR3 comprises 14 residues. CDR3 sequence (DNA): TGTGCCAGCAGCCCTGGGACAGGGGTAACCGAGCAGTACGTC. The encoded protein is CASSPGTGVTEQYV.

This clonotype was recorded many times. The chain couples TRBV12-3 or TRBV12-4 to TRBJ1-5, with D possibly TRBD1 on 5 matching bases. This CDR3 comprises 15 residues. The ends were cut back, 5 bases at V and 8 bases at J, with 19 bases in the middle. CDR3 DNA: TGTGCCAGCAGTCGCCCGGGGCAGCTGGTAGAGCCCCAGCATTTT. It encodes CASSRPGQLVEPQHF.

This clonotype was counted ten times or more. The J gene is TRBJ2-5, the V gene TRBV6-5; 8 bases fit TRBD1. V lost 8 bases, J lost 4 bases, and 9 bases stayed unmatched. The germline V gene has CDR1 MNHEY and CDR2 SVGAGI. This CDR3 spans 14 amino acids. This chain's CDR3 is CASRPIDRGETQYF. The CDR3 DNA reads as TGTGCCAGCCGCCCCATCGACAGGGGAGAGACCCAGTACTTC.

This clonotype occurred many times. The rearrangement joins TRBV9 to TRBJ2-7, with 7 bases fitting TRBD1. Germline values: CDR1 SGDLS, CDR2 YYNGEE. Trimming took 2 bases from V and 5 from J; bases not matched to a gene: 10. The CDR3 is 15 amino acids. The CDR3 DNA reads TGTGCCAGCAGCGTGGGGGACAGACCTGTAGACGAGCAGTACTTC. Its translation: CASSVGDRPVDEQYF.

There are many counts of this clonotype. This chain connects TRBV30 to TRBJ1-1; the match to TRBD1 covers 8 bases. The CDR3 is 13 residues long. From germline, CDR1 is GTSNPN and CDR2 SVGIG (reference sequence). The junction had 2 bases not matched to a gene; V was cut back by 4 bases and J by 1 base. CDR3 loop: CAWTGQGNTEAFF. Written as DNA, the CDR3 is TGTGCCTGGACTGGACAGGGGAACACTGAAGCTTTCTTT.

This clonotype was picked up many times. CDR3 amino acids: CASRPGDRDNSPLHF. CDR3 nucleotides: TGTGCCAGCAGACCCGGGGACAGAGATAATTCACCCCTCCACTTT. The V call is TRBV7-2, the J call TRBJ1-6, with 7 bases identical to TRBD1. The CDR3 sequence is 15 residues long. CDR1 and CDR2 (germline): SGHTA, FQGNSA. Trimming took 6 bases from V and 5 from J; bases not matched to a gene: 7.

V and J are TRBV6-2 or TRBV6-3 and TRBJ2-7; a possible D gene is TRBD2 (6 bases). Germline CDR1 is MNHEY and CDR2 is SVGEGT. The V gene lost 7 bases and the J gene lost 6 bases, with 13 bases spanning the gap. The CDR3 totals 12 residues. The CDR3 DNA sequence: TGTGCCAGCACCCACGGTAGCGGCGAGCAGTACGTC. Translation gives CASTHGSGEQYV.

This clonotype was seen repeatedly, ten times or more. The rearrangement joins TRBV5-1 to TRBJ2-1; 9 bases align to TRBD1. Germline CDR1 SGHRS, CDR2 YFSETQ. The CDR3 extends over 13 amino acids. The junction had 0 bases not matched to a gene; V was cut back by 3 bases and J by 5 bases. In DNA, the CDR3 is TGCGCCAGCAGCTGGACAGGGGACAATGAGCAGTTCTTC. Translation: CASSWTGDNEQFF.

V and J are TRBV5-4 and TRBJ2-2; TRBD1 might be the D (6 bases). V lost 4 bases to trimming and J lost 6 bases, with 13 bases between them. The CDR3 has 14 amino acids. Germline V lookup: CDR1 SGHNT, CDR2 YYREEE (reference sequence). The CDR3 reads CASSLEPGAGELFF. CDR3 in DNA: TGTGCCAGCAGCCTGGAACCAGGGGCCGGGGAGCTGTTTTTT. Based on the CDR3 plus reference TRBV5-4 and TRBJ2-2, the full variable domain is ETGVTQSPTHLIKTRGQQVTLRCSSQSGHNTVSWYQQALGQGPQFIFQYYREEENGRGNFPPRFSGLQFPNYSSELNVNALELDDSALYLCASSLEPGAGELFFGEGSRLTVL.